Below, 20 T cell receptor beta chains from the same sample are listed, as sequenced in a study of T cells expressing NK-cell markers. TCRdb re-called the 5' RACE reads; every CDR3 protein appears as one record, without DNA. The table lists about 370,000 distinct CDR3 sequences. The sample taken for sequencing was blood T cells: a sorted CD56 or NKG2C T cell subset, CD4+ or CD8+ T cells, or bulk PBMC T cells (not recorded which). These receptors came from a woman aged 45 to 65 in good health.

The chain links TRBV2 to TRBJ2-2; the TCRdb D gene call, TRBD1, has no DNA to confirm it. CDR1 is SNHLY and CDR2 is FYNNEI in the germline V gene. The CDR3 has 14 amino acids. CDR3 residues: CASIRDLLAGELFF. Filled out from reference TRBV2 and TRBJ2-2, the complete variable domain reads EPEVTQTPSHQVTQMGQEVILRCVPISNHLYFYWYRQILGQKVEFLVSFYNNEISEKSEIFDDQFSVERPDGSNFTLKIRSTKLEDSAMYFCASIRDLLAGELFFGEGSRLTVL.

The J gene is TRBJ2-1, the V gene TRBV10-2; TCRdb designates TRBD2, a call that cannot be tested without DNA. CDR3 length equals 15 residues. Germline CDR1 reads WSHSY; CDR2 reads SAAADI. The CDR3 is CASTQAGGTYNEQFF.

This chain joins TRBV6-1 and TRBJ2-1; TCRdb returns TRBD2, unconfirmable since there is no DNA. Germline lookup yields CDR1 MNHNS and CDR2 SASEGT. The CDR3 spans 15 residues. The CDR3 sequence is CASSEMGLAGSEQFF.

V usage is TRBV20-1 and J usage is TRBJ2-7. Germline CDR1 is DFQATT and CDR2 is SNEGSKA (reference sequence). The CDR3 has 12 residues. This CDR3 reads CSARVPSARQYF.

The chain has TRBV5-1 and TRBJ1-5; TCRdb picks TRBD1, but there is no DNA to check that call. Germline CDR1 and CDR2: SGHRS and YFSETQ. This CDR3 has 15 amino acids. CDR3 protein: CASSLWPGQGVPQHF.

The V call is TRBV6-5, the J call TRBJ2-1; TCRdb proposes TRBD1, but this gene call is untestable without DNA. The CDR3 loop spans 11 amino acids. Germline CDR1 reads MNHEY; CDR2 reads SVGAGI. CDR3 region: CASLGGNEQFF.

This chain links TRBV5-1 with TRBJ1-1. The CDR3 has 14 residues. Germline V gene data show CDR1 as SGHRS and CDR2 as YFSETQ. The CDR3 reads CASSLSGRNEKAFF. Using reference TRBV5-1 and TRBJ1-1 for the parts outside the CDR3, the full variable domain is KAGVTQTPRYLIKTRGQQVTLSCSPISGHRSVSWYQQTPGQGLQFLFEYFSETQRNKGNFPGRFSGRQFSNSRSEMNVSTLELGDSALYLCASSLSGRNEKAFFGQGTRLTVV.

The chain carries TRBV6-5 and TRBJ2-3; checking the TCRdb D call of TRBD1 is not possible without DNA. This CDR3 spans 15 amino acids. Germline assignment: CDR1 MNHEY and CDR2 SVGAGI. The CDR3: CASRGTGSGTDTQYF.

The chain is built from TRBV6-1 and TRBJ2-4; the D call of TRBD2 rests on TCRdb alone, since no DNA is present to check it. The CDR3 length is 14 residues. CDR1 and CDR2 from the germline V gene are MNHNS and SASEGT. The CDR3 is CASSPGLPSNIQYF.

This rearrangement joins TRBV5-1 to TRBJ2-2; TCRdb proposes TRBD2, but this gene call is untestable without DNA. Germline lookup yields CDR1 SGHRS and CDR2 YFSETQ. The CDR3 runs to 19 residues. This CDR3 reads CASSLAVLAGVANTGELFF.

The CDR3 spells CASSFYSGGGNQNIQYF. The chain joins TRBV5-1 to TRBJ2-4; TCRdb proposes TRBD2, but this gene call is untestable without DNA. There are 17 residues in the CDR3. Germline V gene data show CDR1 as SGHRS and CDR2 as YFSETQ.

V and J are TRBV12-3 or TRBV12-4 and TRBJ1-5; TCRdb names TRBD1, which stays unverified in the absence of DNA. This CDR3 has 16 amino acids. CDR3: CASDTGLLMGNQPQHF.

The V call is TRBV4-1, the J call TRBJ2-6. The CDR3 is made up of 15 amino acids. The V gene's germline CDR1 is MGHRA and CDR2 YSYEKL. CDR3 amino acids: CASQTGYSGANVLTF.

The genes are TRBV7-9 and TRBJ1-1. The germline gives CDR1 SEHNR, CDR2 FQNEAQ (reference sequence). The CDR3 contains 15 residues. The CDR3 region is CASSSSGTQNTEAFF.

V usage is TRBV20-1 and J usage is TRBJ1-4. Germline V gene sequence: CDR1 DFQATT, CDR2 SNEGSKA (reference sequence). The CDR3 totals 13 residues. The CDR3 sequence: CSARADLNEKLFF.

The CDR3 loop is CSVEETGARGYTF. This chain links TRBV29-1 with TRBJ1-2; TCRdb gives TRBD1 as the D gene, but with no DNA this cannot be confirmed. Germline-derived CDR1 and CDR2 are SQVTM and ANQGSEA. The length of the CDR3 is 13 residues.

V gene TRBV5-1 combines with J gene TRBJ2-1; the TCRdb D gene call, TRBD2, has no DNA to confirm it. From germline, CDR1 is SGHRS and CDR2 YFSETQ. This CDR3 has 18 amino acids. CDR3 amino acids: CASSRYEDLAGEGNEQFF. Full variable domain (missing parts from reference TRBV5-1 and TRBJ2-1): KAGVTQTPRYLIKTRGQQVTLSCSPISGHRSVSWYQQTPGQGLQFLFEYFSETQRNKGNFPGRFSGRQFSNSRSEMNVSTLELGDSALYLCASSRYEDLAGEGNEQFFGPGTRLTVL.

The chain carries TRBV4-2 and TRBJ2-1. From germline, CDR1 is LGHNA and CDR2 YNFKEQ. This CDR3 region has 16 residues. CDR3 region: CASSLADHARNQEQFF.

The J gene is TRBJ1-2, the V gene TRBV12-3 or TRBV12-4. There are 12 residues in the CDR3. The CDR3 protein is CASSLLGNGYTF.

The CDR3 region is CASSPLSQQPYGYTF. This chain joins TRBV4-1 and TRBJ1-2. Germline V gene data show CDR1 as MGHRA and CDR2 as YSYEKL. CDR3 length: 15 residues.